This TCR beta chain comes out of a study of blood T cell repertoires in COVID-19 (TCRdb year 2020). Broadly, across the study: Collaborator samples came from the United States, Italy and Spain and covered acute and convalescent phases of COVID-19. The material from the prospective study consisted of cDNA or gDNA derived from T cells, B-cell-depleted T cells, or PBMCs. Deeply sampled blood TCRbeta repertoires from subjects exposed to, actively infected with, or recovered from COVID-19 were included in the dataset. The repertoires were released in a freely available public database meant as a resource for research on the immune response to SARS-CoV-2. The samples were drawn from two sources: the first 160 participants of the ongoing ImmuneRACE study, and 1,254 subjects contributed by 6 global collaborators. Nearly every sample came with metadata listing a de-identified subject ID, COVID-19 status, age in years and sex. Where HLA class I and class II types were available, the types were taken from metadata supplied by the sample provider, not from assay-based typing. What the study reported, not specific to this receptor: The amount of clinical and demographic metadata varied by source and participant and was provided uncurated.

TCRbeta CDR3 regions were amplified from genomic DNA using the immunoSEQ Assay, a bias-controlled multiplex PCR. In the paper's pipeline: The number of nucleated cells in each sample was estimated from the amplification of reference gene primers within the assay. To quantify the absolute abundance of each unique TCRbeta CDR3 rearrangement, sequence reads were collapsed and filtered. For each sample, productive Simpson clonality was calculated as the square root of Simpson's diversity index across productive rearrangements. TCRdb holds this immuneACCESS table with in-frame rearrangements only. Some clones are missing; in checked studies, unresolved V genes explain under half, and the rest has no known cause. V and J calls and clone size are copied from that table; D and trimming were computed from the DNA. Recorded for this sample are about 130,000 clones; around 90% of them occurred a single time. The ten most abundant clones make up roughly 4.5% of the sample.

One collaborating source in Seattle enrolled patients during active infection and followed them longitudinally through the course of disease. Whole blood was collected in K2EDTA tubes by collaborating institutions according to the institutions' own protocols. Collaborator samples were shipped for TCRbeta analysis as frozen whole blood, isolated PBMCs, or DNA extracted from either sample type. Deletion took 0 bases off V and 4 bases off J, with a span of 7 bases between the germline ends. From the germline V gene (reference sequence), CDR1 is SGHKS and CDR2 is YYEKEE. Reading from cysteine to phenylalanine, the CDR3 counts 13 amino acids. Of all the DNA, just the CDR3 is kept, 39 bases in frame from base 1. Concerning this clone itself: The antigen this receptor binds is unknown. Per-base qualities were not stored, and no clone one base away is much larger.

Sequencing used peripheral blood. The TCR comes from a man between 60 and 70 years old with COVID-19, enrolled during active disease. The V and J genes are TRBV5-5 and TRBJ2-5; perhaps TRBD2 is the D gene, with 6 bases matching. The bases read TGTGCCAGCAGCTTGGTGCGGGGAGAGACCCAGTACTTC. This is translated as CASSLVRGETQYF.